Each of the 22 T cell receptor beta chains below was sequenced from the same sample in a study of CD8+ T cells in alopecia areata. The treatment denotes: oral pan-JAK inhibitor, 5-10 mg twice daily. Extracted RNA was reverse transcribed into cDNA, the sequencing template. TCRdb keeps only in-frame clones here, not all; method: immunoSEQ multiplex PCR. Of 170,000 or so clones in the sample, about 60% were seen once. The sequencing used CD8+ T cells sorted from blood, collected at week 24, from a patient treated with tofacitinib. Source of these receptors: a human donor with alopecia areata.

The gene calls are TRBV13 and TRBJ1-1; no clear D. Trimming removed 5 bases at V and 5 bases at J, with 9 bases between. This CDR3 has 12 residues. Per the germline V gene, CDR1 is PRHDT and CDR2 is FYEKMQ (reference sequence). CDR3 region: CASSTQGTEAFF. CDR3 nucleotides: TGTGCCAGCAGCACCCAAGGGACTGAAGCTTTCTTT.

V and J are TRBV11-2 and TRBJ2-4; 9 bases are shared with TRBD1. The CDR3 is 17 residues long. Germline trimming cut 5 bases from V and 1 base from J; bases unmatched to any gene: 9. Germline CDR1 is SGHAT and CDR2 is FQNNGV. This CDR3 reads CASSDRTGVEAKNIQYF. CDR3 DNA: TGTGCCAGCAGCGACCGGACAGGGGTTGAGGCCAAAAACATTCAGTACTTC.

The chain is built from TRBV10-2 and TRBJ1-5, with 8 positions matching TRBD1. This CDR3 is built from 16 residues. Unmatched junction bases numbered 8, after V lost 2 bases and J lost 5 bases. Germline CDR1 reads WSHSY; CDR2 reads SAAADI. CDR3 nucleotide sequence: TGCGCCAGCAGTGAGACCTGGACAGGGCTTCATCAGCCCCAGCATTTT. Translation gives CASSETWTGLHQPQHF.

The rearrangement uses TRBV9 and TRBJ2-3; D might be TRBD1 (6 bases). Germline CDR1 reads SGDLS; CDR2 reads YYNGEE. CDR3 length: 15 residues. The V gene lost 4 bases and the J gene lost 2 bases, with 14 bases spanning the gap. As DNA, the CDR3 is TGTGCCAGCAGCACCTGGGGGCGGAACACAGATACGCAGTATTTT. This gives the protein CASSTWGRNTDTQYF.

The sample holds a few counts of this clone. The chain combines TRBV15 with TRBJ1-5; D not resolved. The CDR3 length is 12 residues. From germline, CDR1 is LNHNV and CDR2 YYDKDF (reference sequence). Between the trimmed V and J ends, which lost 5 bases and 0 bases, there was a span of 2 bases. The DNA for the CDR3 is TGTGCCACCAGCCGTAGCAATCAGCCCCAGCATTTT. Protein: CATSRSNQPQHF.

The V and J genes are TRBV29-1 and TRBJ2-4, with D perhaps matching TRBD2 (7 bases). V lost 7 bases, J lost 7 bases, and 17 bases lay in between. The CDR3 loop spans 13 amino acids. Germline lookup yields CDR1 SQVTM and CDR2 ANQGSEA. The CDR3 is CSGDGGGVNIQYF. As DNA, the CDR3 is TGCAGCGGTGATGGGGGGGGCGTGAACATTCAGTACTTC.

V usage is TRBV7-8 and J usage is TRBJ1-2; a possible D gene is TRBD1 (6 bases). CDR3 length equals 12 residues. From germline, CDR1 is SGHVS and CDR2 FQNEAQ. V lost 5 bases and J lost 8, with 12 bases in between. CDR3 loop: CASSAQGPGYTF. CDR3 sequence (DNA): TGTGCCAGCAGCGCACAGGGTCCCGGCTACACCTTC.

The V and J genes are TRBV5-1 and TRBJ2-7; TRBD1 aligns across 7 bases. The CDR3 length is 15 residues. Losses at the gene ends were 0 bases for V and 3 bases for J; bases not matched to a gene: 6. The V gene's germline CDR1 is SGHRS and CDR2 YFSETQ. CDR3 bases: TGCGCCAGCAGCTTGGGTACAGGGGATTTCTACGAGCAGTACTTC. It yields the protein CASSLGTGDFYEQYF.

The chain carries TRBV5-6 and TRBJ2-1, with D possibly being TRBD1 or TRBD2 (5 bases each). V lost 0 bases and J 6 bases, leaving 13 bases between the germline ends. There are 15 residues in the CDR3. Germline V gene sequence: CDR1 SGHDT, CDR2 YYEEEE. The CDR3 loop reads CASSLAGTVRNEQFF. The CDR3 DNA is TGTGCCAGCAGCTTGGCAGGGACCGTACGCAATGAGCAGTTCTTC.

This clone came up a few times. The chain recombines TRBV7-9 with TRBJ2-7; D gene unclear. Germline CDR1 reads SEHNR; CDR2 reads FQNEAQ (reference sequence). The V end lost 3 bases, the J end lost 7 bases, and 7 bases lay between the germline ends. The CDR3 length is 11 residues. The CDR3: CASSLDQEQYF. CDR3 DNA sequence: TGTGCCAGCAGCTTGGATCAAGAGCAGTACTTC.

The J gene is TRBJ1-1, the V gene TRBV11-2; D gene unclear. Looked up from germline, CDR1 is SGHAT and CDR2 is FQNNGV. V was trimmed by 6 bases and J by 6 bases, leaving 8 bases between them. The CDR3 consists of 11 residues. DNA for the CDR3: TGTGCCAGCAGGGTTGGGCCTGAAGCTTTCTTT. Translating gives CASRVGPEAFF.

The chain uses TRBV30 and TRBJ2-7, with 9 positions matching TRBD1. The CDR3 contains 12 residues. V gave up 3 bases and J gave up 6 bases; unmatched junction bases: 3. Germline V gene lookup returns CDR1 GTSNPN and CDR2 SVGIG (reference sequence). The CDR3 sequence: CAWSLTGGEQYF. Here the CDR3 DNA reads TGTGCCTGGAGCTTGACAGGGGGCGAGCAGTACTTC.

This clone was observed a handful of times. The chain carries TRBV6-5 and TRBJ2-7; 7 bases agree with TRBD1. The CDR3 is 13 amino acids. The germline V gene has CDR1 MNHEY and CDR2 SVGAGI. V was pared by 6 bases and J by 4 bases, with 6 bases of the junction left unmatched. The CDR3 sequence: CASSYLTGYEQYF. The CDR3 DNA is TGTGCCAGCAGCTACCTGACAGGGTACGAGCAGTACTTC.

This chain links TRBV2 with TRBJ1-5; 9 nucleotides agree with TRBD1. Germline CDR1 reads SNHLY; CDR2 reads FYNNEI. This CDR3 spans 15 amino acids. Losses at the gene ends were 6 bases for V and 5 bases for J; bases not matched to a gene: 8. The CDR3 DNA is TGTGCCAGCAGACCCGGGACAGGGTTCGATCAGCCCCAGCATTTT. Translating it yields CASRPGTGFDQPQHF.

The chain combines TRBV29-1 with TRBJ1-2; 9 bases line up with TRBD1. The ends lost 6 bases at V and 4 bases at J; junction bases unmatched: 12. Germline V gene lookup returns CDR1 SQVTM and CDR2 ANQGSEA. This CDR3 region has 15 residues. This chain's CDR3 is CSVVPGQGPAYGYTF. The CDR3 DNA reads TGCAGCGTGGTACCGGGACAGGGCCCCGCCTATGGCTACACCTTC.

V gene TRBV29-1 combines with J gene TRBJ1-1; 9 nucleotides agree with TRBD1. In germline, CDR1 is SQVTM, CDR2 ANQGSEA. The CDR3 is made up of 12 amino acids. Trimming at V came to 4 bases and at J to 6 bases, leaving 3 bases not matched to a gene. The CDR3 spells CSVVWTGAEAFF. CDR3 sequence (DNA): TGCAGCGTTGTCTGGACAGGGGCTGAAGCTTTCTTT.

As DNA, the CDR3 is TGTGCCAGCAGTTTGGGAGGGGACGTTGATAATGAAAAACTGTTTTTT. Protein sequence: CASSLGGDVDNEKLFF. The chain recombines TRBV27 with TRBJ1-4, with D perhaps matching TRBD1 (5 bases). The germline CDR1 and CDR2 sequences are MNHEY and SMNVEV (reference sequence). This CDR3 has 16 residues. Trimming took 3 bases from V and 4 from J, leaving 15 bases between them.

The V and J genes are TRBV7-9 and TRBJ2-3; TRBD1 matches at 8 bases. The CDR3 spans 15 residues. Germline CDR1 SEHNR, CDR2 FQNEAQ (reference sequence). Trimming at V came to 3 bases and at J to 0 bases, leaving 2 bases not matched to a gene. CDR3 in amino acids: CASSFGQGSTDTQYF. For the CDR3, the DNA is TGTGCCAGCAGCTTTGGACAGGGAAGCACAGATACGCAGTATTTT.

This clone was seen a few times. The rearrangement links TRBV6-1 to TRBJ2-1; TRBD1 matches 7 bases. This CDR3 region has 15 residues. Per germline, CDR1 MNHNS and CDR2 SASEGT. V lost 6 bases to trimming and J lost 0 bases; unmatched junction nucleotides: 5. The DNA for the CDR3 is TGTGCCAGCAGGAGGACAGGCCTCTCCTACAATGAGCAGTTCTTC. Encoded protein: CASRRTGLSYNEQFF.

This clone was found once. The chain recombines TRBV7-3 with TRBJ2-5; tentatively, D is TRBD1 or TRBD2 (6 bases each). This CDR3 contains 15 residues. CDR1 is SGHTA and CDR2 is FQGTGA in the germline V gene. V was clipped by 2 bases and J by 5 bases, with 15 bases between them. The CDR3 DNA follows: TGTGCCAGCAGCTTATTTGGGGGGCCGACGGAGACCCAGTACTTC. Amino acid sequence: CASSLFGGPTETQYF.

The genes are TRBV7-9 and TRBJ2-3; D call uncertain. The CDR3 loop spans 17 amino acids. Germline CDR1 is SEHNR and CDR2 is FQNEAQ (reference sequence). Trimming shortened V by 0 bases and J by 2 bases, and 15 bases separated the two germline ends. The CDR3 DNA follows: TGTGCCAGCAGCTTAGCGTTTGGGCGAAGCCCCACAGATACGCAGTATTTT. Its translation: CASSLAFGRSPTDTQYF. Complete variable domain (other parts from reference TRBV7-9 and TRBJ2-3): DTGVSQNPRHKITKRGQNVTFRCDPISEHNRLYWYRQTLGQGPEFLTYFQNEAQLEKSRLLSDRFSAERPKGSFSTLEIQRTEQGDSAMYLCASSLAFGRSPTDTQYFGPGTRLTVL.

The CDR3 sequence: CAISAPNEGTEYQETQYF. The CDR3 DNA is TGTGCCATCAGTGCACCCAACGAGGGGACAGAGTACCAAGAGACCCAGTACTTC. The chain carries TRBV10-3 and TRBJ2-5, with TRBD1 matching over 7 bases. The CDR3 spans 18 residues. With 4 bases clipped from V and 0 bases from J, the junction kept 14 bases outside the gene matches. Germline CDR1 ENHRY, CDR2 SYGVKD.